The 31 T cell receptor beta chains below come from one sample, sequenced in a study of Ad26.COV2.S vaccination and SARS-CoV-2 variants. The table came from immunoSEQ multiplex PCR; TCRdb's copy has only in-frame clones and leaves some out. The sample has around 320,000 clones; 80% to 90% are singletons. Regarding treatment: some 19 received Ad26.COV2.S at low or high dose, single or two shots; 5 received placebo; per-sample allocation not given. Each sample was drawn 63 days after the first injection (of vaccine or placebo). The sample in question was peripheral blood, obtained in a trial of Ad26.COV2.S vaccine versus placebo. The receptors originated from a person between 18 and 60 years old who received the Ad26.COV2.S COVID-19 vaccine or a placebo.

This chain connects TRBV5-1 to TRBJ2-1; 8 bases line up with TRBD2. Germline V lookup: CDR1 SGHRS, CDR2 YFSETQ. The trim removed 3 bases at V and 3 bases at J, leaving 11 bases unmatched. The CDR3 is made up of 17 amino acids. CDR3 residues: CASSYLSGGRHYNEQFF. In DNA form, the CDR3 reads TGCGCCAGCAGCTACTTGAGCGGGGGACGTCACTACAATGAGCAGTTCTTC.

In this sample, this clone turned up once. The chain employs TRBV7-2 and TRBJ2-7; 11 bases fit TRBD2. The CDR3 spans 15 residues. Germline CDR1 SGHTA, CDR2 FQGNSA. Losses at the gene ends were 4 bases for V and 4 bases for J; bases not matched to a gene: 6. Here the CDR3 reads CASSSVAGGRYEQYF. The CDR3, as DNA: TGTGCCAGCAGCTCTGTAGCGGGGGGGCGGTACGAGCAGTACTTC.

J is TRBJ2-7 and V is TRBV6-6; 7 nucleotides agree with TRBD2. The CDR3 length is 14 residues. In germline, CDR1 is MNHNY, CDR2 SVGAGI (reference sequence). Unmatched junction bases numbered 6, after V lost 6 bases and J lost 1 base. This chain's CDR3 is CASRVGTTSYEQYF. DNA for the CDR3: TGTGCCAGCAGGGTCGGGACTACATCCTACGAGCAGTACTTC.

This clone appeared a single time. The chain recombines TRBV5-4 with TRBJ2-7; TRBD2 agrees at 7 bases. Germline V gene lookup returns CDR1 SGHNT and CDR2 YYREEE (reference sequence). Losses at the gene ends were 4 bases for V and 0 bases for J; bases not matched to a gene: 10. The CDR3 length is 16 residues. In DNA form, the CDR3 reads TGTGCCAGCAGCGGAGGGTCGGGGGGATACTCCTACGAGCAGTACTTC. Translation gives CASSGGSGGYSYEQYF.

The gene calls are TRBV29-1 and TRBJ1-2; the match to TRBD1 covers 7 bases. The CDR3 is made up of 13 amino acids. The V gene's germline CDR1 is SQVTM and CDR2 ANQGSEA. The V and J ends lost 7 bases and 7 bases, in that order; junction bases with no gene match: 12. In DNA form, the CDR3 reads TGCAGCGCGCTCGGGCAGGGGGTTTTTGGCTACACCTTC. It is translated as CSALGQGVFGYTF.

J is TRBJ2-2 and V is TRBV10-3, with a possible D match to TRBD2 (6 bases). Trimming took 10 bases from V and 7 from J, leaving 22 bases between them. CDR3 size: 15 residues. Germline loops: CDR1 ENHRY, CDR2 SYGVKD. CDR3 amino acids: CATTAGPSRGGELFF. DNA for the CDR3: TGTGCCACTACGGCGGGACCATCGCGGGGCGGGGAGCTGTTTTTT.

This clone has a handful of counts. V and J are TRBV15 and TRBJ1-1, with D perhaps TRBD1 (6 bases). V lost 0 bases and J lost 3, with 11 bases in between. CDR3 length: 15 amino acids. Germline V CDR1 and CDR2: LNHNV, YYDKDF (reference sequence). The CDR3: CATSRDTGLDTEAFF. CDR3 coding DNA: TGTGCCACCAGCAGAGATACAGGGTTAGACACTGAAGCTTTCTTT.

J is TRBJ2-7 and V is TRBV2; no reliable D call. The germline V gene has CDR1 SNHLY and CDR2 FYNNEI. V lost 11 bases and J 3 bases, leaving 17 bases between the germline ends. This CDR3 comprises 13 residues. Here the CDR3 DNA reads TGTGCCGCGCGGTCCGGTACCGACTACGAGCAGTACTTC. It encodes CAARSGTDYEQYF.

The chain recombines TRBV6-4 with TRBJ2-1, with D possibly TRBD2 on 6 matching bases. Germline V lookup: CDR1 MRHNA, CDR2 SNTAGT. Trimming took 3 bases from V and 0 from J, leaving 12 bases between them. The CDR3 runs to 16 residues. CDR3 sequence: CASSDGVGGSYNEQFF. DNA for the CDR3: TGTGCCAGCAGTGATGGGGTGGGGGGCTCCTACAATGAGCAGTTCTTC.

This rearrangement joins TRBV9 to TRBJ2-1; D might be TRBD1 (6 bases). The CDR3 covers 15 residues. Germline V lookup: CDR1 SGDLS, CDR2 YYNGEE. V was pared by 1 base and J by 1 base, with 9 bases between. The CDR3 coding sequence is TGTGCCAGCAGCGTACAGGGGTTTTCCTACAATGAGCAGTTCTTC. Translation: CASSVQGFSYNEQFF.

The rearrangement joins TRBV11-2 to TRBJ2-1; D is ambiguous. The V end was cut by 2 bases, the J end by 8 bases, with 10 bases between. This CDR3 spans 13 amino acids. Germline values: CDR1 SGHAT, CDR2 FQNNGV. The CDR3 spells CASSLQQGYEQFF. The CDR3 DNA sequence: TGTGCCAGCAGCTTACAGCAAGGGTATGAGCAGTTCTTC. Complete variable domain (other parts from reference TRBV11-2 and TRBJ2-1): EAGVAQSPRYKIIEKRQSVAFWCNPISGHATLYWYQQILGQGPKLLIQFQNNGVVDDSQLPKDRFSAERLKGVDSTLKIQPAKLEDSAVYLCASSLQQGYEQFFGPGTRLTVL.

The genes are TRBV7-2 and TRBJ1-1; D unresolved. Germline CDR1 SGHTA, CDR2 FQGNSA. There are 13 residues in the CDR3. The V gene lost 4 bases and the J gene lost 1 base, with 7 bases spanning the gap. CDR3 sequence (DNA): TGTGCCAGCAGCTCCGGACGGAACACTGAAGCTTTCTTT. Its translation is CASSSGRNTEAFF.

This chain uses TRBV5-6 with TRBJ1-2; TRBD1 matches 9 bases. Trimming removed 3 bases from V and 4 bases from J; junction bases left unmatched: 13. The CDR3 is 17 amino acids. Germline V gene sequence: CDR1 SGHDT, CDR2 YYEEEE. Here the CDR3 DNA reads TGTGCCAGCAGCTGGGGACAGGGTACTATCAGTGGCTATGGCTACACCTTC. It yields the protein CASSWGQGTISGYGYTF.

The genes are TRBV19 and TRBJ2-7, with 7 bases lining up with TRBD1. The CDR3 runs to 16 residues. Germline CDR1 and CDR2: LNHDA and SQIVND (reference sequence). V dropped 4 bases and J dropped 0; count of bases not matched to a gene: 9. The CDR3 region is CASSTMGTASSYEQYF. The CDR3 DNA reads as TGTGCCAGTAGTACCATGGGGACAGCAAGCTCCTACGAGCAGTACTTC. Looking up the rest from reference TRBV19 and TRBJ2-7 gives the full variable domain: DGGITQSPKYLFRKEGQNVTLSCEQNLNHDAMYWYRQDPGQGLRLIYYSQIVNDFQKGDIAEGYSVSREKKESFPLTVTSAQKNPTAFYLCASSTMGTASSYEQYFGPGTRLTVT.

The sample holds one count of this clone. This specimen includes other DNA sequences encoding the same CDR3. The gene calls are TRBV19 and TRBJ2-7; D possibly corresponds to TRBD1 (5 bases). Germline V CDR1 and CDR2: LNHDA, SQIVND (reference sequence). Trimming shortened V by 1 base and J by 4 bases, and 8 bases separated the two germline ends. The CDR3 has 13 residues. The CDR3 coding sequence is TGTGCCAGTAGTATAGGTCAGGGATACGAGCAGTACTTC. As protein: CASSIGQGYEQYF.

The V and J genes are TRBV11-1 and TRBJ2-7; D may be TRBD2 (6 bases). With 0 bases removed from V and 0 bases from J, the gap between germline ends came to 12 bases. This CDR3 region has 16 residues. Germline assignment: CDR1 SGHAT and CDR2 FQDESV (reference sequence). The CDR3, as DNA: TGTGCCAGCAGCTTAGCCATAGCGGTGAGCTCCTACGAGCAGTACTTC. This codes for CASSLAIAVSSYEQYF.

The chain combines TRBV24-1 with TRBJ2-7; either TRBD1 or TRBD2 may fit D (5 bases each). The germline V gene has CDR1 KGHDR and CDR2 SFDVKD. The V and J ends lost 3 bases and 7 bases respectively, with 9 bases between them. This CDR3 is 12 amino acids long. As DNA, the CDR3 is TGTGCCACCAGTGATACTGGGACGGAGCAGTACTTC. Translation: CATSDTGTEQYF.

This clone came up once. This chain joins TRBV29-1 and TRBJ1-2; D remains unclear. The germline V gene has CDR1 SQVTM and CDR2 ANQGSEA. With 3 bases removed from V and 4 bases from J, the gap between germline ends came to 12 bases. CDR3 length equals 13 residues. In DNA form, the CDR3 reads TGCAGCGTTGACCCGGGCGATGGCTATGGCTACACCTTC. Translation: CSVDPGDGYGYTF. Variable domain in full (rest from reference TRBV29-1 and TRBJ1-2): SAVISQKPSRDICQRGTSLTIQCQVDSQVTMMFWYRQQPGQSLTLIATANQGSEATYESGFVIDKFPISRPNLTFSTLTVSNMSPEDSSIYLCSVDPGDGYGYTFGSGTRLTVV.

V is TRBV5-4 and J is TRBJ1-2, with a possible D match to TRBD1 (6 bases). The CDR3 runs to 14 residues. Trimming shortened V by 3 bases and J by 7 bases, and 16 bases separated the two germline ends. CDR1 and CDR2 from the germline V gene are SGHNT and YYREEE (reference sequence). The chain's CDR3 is CASSSGAPSSGYTF. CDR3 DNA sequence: TGTGCCAGCAGCTCAGGGGCGCCCTCATCTGGCTACACCTTC. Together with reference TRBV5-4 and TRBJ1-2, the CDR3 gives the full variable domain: ETGVTQSPTHLIKTRGQQVTLRCSSQSGHNTVSWYQQALGQGPQFIFQYYREEENGRGNFPPRFSGLQFPNYSSELNVNALELDDSALYLCASSSGAPSSGYTFGSGTRLTVV.

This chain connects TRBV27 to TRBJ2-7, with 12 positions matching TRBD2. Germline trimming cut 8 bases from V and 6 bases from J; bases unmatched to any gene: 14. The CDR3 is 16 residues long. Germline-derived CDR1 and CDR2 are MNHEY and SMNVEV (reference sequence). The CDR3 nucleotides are TGTGCCAGCCGCCCAGGTATTGCTAGCGGGGGGGCCGAGCAGTACTTC. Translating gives CASRPGIASGGAEQYF.

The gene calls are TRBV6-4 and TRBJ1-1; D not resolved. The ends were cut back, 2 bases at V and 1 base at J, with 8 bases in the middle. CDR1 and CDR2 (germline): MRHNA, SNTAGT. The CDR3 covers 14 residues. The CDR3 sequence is CASSDGRKNTEAFF. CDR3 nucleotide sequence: TGTGCCAGCAGTGACGGCAGGAAGAACACTGAAGCTTTCTTT.

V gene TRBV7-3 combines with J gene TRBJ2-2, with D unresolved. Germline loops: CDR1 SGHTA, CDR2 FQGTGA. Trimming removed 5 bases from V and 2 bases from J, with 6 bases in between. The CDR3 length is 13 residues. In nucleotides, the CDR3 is TGTGCCAGCAGCGGCGATAACACCGGGGAGCTGTTTTTT. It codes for CASSGDNTGELFF.

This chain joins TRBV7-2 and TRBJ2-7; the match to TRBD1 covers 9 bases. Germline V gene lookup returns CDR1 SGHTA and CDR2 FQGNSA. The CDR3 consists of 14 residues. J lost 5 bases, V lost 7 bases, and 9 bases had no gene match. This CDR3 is CASTTGQGFDEQYF. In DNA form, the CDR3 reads TGTGCCAGCACCACGGGACAGGGCTTTGACGAGCAGTACTTC.

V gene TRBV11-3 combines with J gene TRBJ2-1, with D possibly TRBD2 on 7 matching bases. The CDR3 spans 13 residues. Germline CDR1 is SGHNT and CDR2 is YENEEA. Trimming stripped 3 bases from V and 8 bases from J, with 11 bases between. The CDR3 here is CASSFGGLDEQFF. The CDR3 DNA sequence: TGTGCCAGCAGCTTCGGGGGGCTGGATGAGCAGTTCTTC.

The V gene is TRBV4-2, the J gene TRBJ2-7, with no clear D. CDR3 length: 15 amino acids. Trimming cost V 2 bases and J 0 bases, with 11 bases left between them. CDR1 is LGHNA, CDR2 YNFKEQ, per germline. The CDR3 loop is CASSQLRWSSYEQYF. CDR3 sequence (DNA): TGTGCCAGCAGCCAACTGCGGTGGAGCTCCTACGAGCAGTACTTC.

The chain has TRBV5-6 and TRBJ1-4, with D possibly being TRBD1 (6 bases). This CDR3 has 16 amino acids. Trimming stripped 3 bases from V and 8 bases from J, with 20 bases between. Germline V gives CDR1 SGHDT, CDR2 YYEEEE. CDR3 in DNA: TGTGCCAGCAGCTCTATGAGCGGGGGCGCGGGGGAAAAACTGTTTTTT. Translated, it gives CASSSMSGGAGEKLFF.

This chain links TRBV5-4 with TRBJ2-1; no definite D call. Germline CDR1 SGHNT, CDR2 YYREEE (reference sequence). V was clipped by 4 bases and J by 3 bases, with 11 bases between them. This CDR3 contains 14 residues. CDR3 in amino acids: CASSGPTDYNEQFF. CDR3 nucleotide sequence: TGTGCCAGCAGCGGCCCTACTGACTACAATGAGCAGTTCTTC. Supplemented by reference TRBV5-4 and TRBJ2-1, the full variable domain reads ETGVTQSPTHLIKTRGQQVTLRCSSQSGHNTVSWYQQALGQGPQFIFQYYREEENGRGNFPPRFSGLQFPNYSSELNVNALELDDSALYLCASSGPTDYNEQFFGPGTRLTVL.

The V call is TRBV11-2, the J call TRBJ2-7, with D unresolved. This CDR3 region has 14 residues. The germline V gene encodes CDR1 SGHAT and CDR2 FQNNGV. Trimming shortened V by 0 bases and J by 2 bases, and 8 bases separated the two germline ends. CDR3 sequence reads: CASSLEAGTYEQYF. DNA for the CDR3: TGTGCCAGCAGCTTAGAGGCAGGAACCTACGAGCAGTACTTC.

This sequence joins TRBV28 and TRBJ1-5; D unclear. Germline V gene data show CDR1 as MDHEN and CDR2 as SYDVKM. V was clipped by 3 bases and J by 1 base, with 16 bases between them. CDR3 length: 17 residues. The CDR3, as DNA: TGTGCCAGCAGTTTCCCTCGGAGTCGAGTCAGCAATCAGCCCCAGCATTTT. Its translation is CASSFPRSRVSNQPQHF.

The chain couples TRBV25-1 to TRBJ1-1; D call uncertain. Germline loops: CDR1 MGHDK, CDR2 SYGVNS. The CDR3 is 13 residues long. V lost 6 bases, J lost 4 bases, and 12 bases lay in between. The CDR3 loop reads CASRGSRATEAFF. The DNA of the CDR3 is TGTGCCAGCAGGGGCTCGAGGGCCACTGAAGCTTTCTTT.

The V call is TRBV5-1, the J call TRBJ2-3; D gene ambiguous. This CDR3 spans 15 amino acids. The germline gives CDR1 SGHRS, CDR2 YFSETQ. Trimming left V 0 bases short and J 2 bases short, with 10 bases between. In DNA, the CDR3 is TGCGCCAGCAGCTTGGAGAGCCACCCCACAGATACGCAGTATTTT. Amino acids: CASSLESHPTDTQYF.